This TCR beta chain was obtained from a study of T cell changes during pregnancy in multiple sclerosis. The assay was immunoSEQ multiplex PCR, and TCRdb's table has in-frame clones only and misses some. The repertoire includes about 70,000 clones, 90% to 95% of them detected once, and roughly 1.1% sits in the top ten. CDR1 SGHTA and CDR2 FQGTGA come from the germline V gene. V was clipped by 5 bases and J by 4 bases; unmatched bases: 3. The CDR3 consists of 15 residues. This rearrangement joins TRBV7-3 to TRBJ2-2; TRBD2 agrees at 11 bases. Sequences were derived from peripheral blood, sampled in the third trimester of pregnancy. This TCR derives from a female donor with multiple sclerosis, enrolled in a pregnancy study. The DNA of the CDR3 is TGTGCCAGCAGCCCCGGGACTAGCGGCACCGGGGAGCTGTTTTTT. Translating gives CASSPGTSGTGELFF.